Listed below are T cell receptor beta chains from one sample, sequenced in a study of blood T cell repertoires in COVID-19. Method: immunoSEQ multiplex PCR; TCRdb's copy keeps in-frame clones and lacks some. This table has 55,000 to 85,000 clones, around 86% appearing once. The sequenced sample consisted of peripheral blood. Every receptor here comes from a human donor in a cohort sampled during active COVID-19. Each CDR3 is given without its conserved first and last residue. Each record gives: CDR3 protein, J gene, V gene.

CDR3 protein: ASNHSGGTNEKLF
J gene: TRBJ1-4
V gene: TRBV11-2

CDR3 protein: ASKEGAGNTIY
J gene: TRBJ1-3
V gene: TRBV5-1

CDR3 protein: ASSLLGTGNQPQH
J gene: TRBJ1-5
V gene: TRBV5-1

CDR3 protein: ASTLLGGGKETQY
J gene: TRBJ2-5
V gene: TRBV6-5

CDR3 protein: ASSLDRVNEQF
J gene: TRBJ2-1
V gene: TRBV7-9

CDR3 protein: ASSWDRTEQY
J gene: TRBJ2-7
V gene: TRBV5-4

CDR3 protein: ASSIQRGDTGELF
J gene: TRBJ2-2
V gene: TRBV19

CDR3 protein: ASSIWYVGGNSPLH
J gene: TRBJ1-6
V gene: TRBV19

CDR3 protein: ASSAPRLAGGTEQF
J gene: TRBJ2-1
V gene: TRBV6-4

CDR3 protein: ASSFAGSHTEAF
J gene: TRBJ1-1
V gene: TRBV7-8

CDR3 protein: ASSENRPNTGELF
J gene: TRBJ2-2
V gene: TRBV2

CDR3 protein: ASSTGSSSTEQY
J gene: TRBJ2-7
V gene: TRBV10-1

CDR3 protein: ASSQLSGETGELF
J gene: TRBJ2-2
V gene: TRBV5-1

CDR3 protein: AIGGETQY
J gene: TRBJ2-5
V gene: TRBV10-3

CDR3 protein: ASSTGQAPYEQY
J gene: TRBJ2-7
V gene: TRBV6-5

CDR3 protein: ASSPRDTATDTQY
J gene: TRBJ2-3
V gene: TRBV18

CDR3 protein: ASRNFRATPVQETQY
J gene: TRBJ2-5
V gene: TRBV3-1/TRBV3-2

CDR3 protein: ASSPRETQY
J gene: TRBJ2-5
V gene: TRBV4-2

CDR3 protein: ASSLTGGRARSPLH
J gene: TRBJ1-6
V gene: TRBV5-5

CDR3 protein: AWSVSGNMNTEAF
J gene: TRBJ1-1
V gene: TRBV30

CDR3 protein: ASSNRQGYEQY
J gene: TRBJ2-7
V gene: TRBV3-1/TRBV3-2

CDR3 protein: ASSGPSSQGAQY
J gene: TRBJ2-7
V gene: TRBV11-2

CDR3 protein: ASAFGGDADTQY
J gene: TRBJ2-3
V gene: TRBV6-5

CDR3 protein: ASIGGRGETQY
J gene: TRBJ2-5
V gene: TRBV2

CDR3 protein: AIIWSTFYGYT
J gene: TRBJ1-2
V gene: TRBV10-3